This T cell receptor beta chain came from a study of cytomegalovirus exposure and HLA in healthy donors (dated by TCRdb to 2017 to 2019). Some background on the complete study: According to a later analysis, one platform produced both the roughly 120 validation repertoires and the 550 to 800 repertoires of the first cohort. The study aimed to test whether signatures of past pathogen exposure could be identified by cataloging public T cell receptors. In addition to the first cohort of 666 subjects, a separate validation cohort of 120 different subjects was used. High-throughput TCR immunosequencing, statistical association of individual TCRs with disease status, and machine learning were combined to predict cytomegalovirus infection status.

The CDR3 runs 13 residues from the cysteine to the phenylalanine. The read is trimmed to its CDR3 DNA, 39 bases read in frame from base 1. V is shortened by 0 bases, J by 6 bases, and the region joining them spans 9 bases. According to the germline V gene (reference sequence), CDR1 reads PRHDT and CDR2 reads FYEKMQ. The protocol used for the library was the immunoSEQ multiplex PCR assay. The published analysis was carried out like this. To diagnose cytomegalovirus status from the catalog of TCR beta chain sequences, a statistical classification framework was built. TCRdb obtained this table from immuneACCESS and retained in-frame rearrangements with V and J assigned. These tables miss some clones; where compared with another copy, unresolved V genes account for less than half of the shortfall, and the remainder is unexplained. V and J calls and clone size are those listed in that table; D and trimming were worked out from the DNA. Here the sample has 190,000 or so clones; 65% to 85% occur a single time. The ten top clones hold under 3.5% of the sample.

The donors belonged to the validation cohort of 90 to 150 subjects, which was separate from the roughly 680-subject first cohort. Turning to this clone: Its antigen is still unknown. No base-level quality is on record; no much larger clone is a single base apart.

Overall study results and their limits: Cytomegalovirus status was reported to be diagnosed by the classifier with high specificity and sensitivity in both the original and validation cohorts. The study gave a list of over 150 TCR beta chains associated with cytomegalovirus. A few of the identified cytomegalovirus-associated TCR beta chains were confirmed in vitro to be specific for cytomegalovirus antigens. According to the authors, the approach could potentially be generalized to other disease states and immunological phenotypes. The validation cohort had no HLA typing available for a later analysis, so co-occurrence within that cohort was assessed over all 120 or so repertoires. Most TCR sequences were observed very rarely across donors, whereas some public TCRs were present in many individuals. Subsequent analysis determined that TCRs grouped into clusters in the first cohort also showed a tendency toward co-occurrence across the 120 or so validation repertoires, and approximately 94% of cluster scores exceeded 0.

Rearrangement joined TRBV13 to TRBJ2-7, with a tentative D gene TRBD1 over 5 matching bases. The sample was PBMCs. The receptor was derived from a woman aged 18-35 years in good health and CMV-seropositive. The DNA sequence is given as TGTGCCAGCAGCTTAGGTGCAGGGCCCGAGCAGTACTTC. The resulting protein is CASSLGAGPEQYF. This CDR3, with the reference TRBV13 and TRBJ2-7 proteins standing in past its ends, gives the full variable domain AAGVIQSPRHLIKEKRETATLKCYPIPRHDTVYWYQQGPGQDPQFLISFYEKMQSDKGSIPDRFSAQQFSDYHSELNMSSLELGDSALYFCASSLGAGPEQYFGPGTRLTVT.